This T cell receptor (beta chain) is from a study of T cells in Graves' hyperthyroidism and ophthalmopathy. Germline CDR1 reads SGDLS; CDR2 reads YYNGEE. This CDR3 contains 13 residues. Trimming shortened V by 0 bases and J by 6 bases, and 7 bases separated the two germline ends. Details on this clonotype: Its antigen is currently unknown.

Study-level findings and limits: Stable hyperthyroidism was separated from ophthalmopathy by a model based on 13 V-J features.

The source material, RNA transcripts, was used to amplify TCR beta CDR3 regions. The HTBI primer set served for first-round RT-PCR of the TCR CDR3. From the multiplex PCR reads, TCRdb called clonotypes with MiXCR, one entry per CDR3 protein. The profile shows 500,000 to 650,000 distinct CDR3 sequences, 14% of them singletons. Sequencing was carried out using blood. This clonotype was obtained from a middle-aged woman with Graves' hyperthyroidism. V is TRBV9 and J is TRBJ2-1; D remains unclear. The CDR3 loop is CASSVGTGNEQFF. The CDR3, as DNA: TGTGCCAGCAGCGTAGGCACGGGCAATGAGCAGTTCTTC. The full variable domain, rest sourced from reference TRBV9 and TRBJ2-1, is DSGVTQTPKHLITATGQRVTLRCSPRSGDLSVYWYQQSLDQGLQFLIQYYNGEERAKGNILERFSAQQFPDLHSELNLSSLELGDSALYFCASSVGTGNEQFFGPGTRLTVL.